The 16 T cell receptor beta chains presented below share a single source sample, sequenced in a study of tumor-infiltrating lymphocytes in localized non-small cell lung cancer. Here immunoSEQ multiplex PCR was the method, and the copy in TCRdb shows in-frame clones only, minus some. The repertoire includes 21,000 or so clones, 60% to 80% of them detected once, and more than 3% sits in the top ten. Sequences were obtained from lung tumor tissue. These receptors came from a human donor with non-small cell lung cancer.

There are a few counts of this clone. The chain employs TRBV18 and TRBJ2-7, with a tentative D call TRBD2 (5 bases). The CDR3 runs 14 residues. Germline CDR1 and CDR2: KGHSH and LQKENI. V lost 3 bases and J 2 bases, leaving 11 bases between the germline ends. As DNA, the CDR3 is TGTGCCAGCTCACCGAACAGCGGAACCTACGAGCAGTACTTC. It yields the protein CASSPNSGTYEQYF.

The chain couples TRBV7-9 to TRBJ2-3; tentative D call: TRBD2 (6 bases). Germline values: CDR1 SEHNR, CDR2 FQNEAQ (reference sequence). V was clipped by 2 bases and J by 3 bases, with 9 bases between them. CDR3 length equals 14 residues. CDR3 in DNA: TGTGCCAGCAGCTTAACTGGAGGGACAGATACGCAGTATTTT. Its protein product is CASSLTGGTDTQYF.

J is TRBJ2-2 and V is TRBV5-1; the D gene is possibly TRBD2 (5 bases). CDR3 size: 15 residues. With 4 bases removed from V and 6 bases from J, the gap between germline ends came to 16 bases. Germline CDR1 is SGHRS and CDR2 is YFSETQ. CDR3 in amino acids: CASSLQRGIAGELFF. CDR3 coding DNA: TGCGCCAGCAGCCTCCAACGGGGTATTGCCGGGGAGCTGTTTTTT.

The CDR3 loop reads CASSLPGNTIYF. The CDR3, as DNA: TGTGCCAGCAGTTTACCCGGAAACACCATATATTTT. The rearrangement joins TRBV28 to TRBJ1-3; D is undetermined. This CDR3 is built from 12 residues. The germline V and J ends were trimmed by 2 bases and 4 bases, with 3 bases remaining between them. Per germline, CDR1 MDHEN and CDR2 SYDVKM.

The rearrangement links TRBV5-1 to TRBJ1-4; D is possibly TRBD1 (5 bases). Trimming shortened V by 1 base and J by 4 bases, and 14 bases separated the two germline ends. The CDR3 has 16 amino acids. Germline V gene sequence: CDR1 SGHRS, CDR2 YFSETQ. Here the CDR3 reads CASSLSRGGGNEKLFF. The CDR3 coding sequence is TGCGCCAGCAGCTTGTCGCGGGGCGGGGGTAATGAAAAACTGTTTTTT.

The chain joins TRBV7-2 to TRBJ1-2, with 7 nucleotides matching TRBD1. With V trimmed by 1 base and J by 1 base, 9 bases remained unmatched. Germline V gene lookup returns CDR1 SGHTA and CDR2 FQGNSA. The CDR3 is made up of 17 amino acids. Written as DNA, the CDR3 is TGTGCCAGCAGCTTAGTATTTGGTACAGGGGATAACTATGGCTACACCTTC. Translated, it gives CASSLVFGTGDNYGYTF.

The table lists this clone with a few counts. The chain uses TRBV6-6 and TRBJ2-7; 8 positions agree with TRBD2. Germline V gene lookup returns CDR1 MNHNY and CDR2 SVGAGI (reference sequence). The V gene end was trimmed by 5 bases and the J gene end by 0 bases; junction bases not matched to a gene: 6. CDR3 length: 15 amino acids. The CDR3 region is CASSPRAGASYEQYF. CDR3 coding DNA: TGTGCCAGCAGTCCGAGAGCGGGAGCCTCCTACGAGCAGTACTTC.

This clone turned up a few times. This chain uses TRBV18 with TRBJ2-3; D unresolved. CDR3 length: 14 residues. Germline V gene lookup returns CDR1 KGHSH and CDR2 LQKENI. V was cut by 6 bases and J by 0 bases, with 10 bases left in between. The CDR3 DNA is TGTGCCAGCTCCCTAGGTGGGAGCACAGATACGCAGTATTTT. It translates to CASSLGGSTDTQYF. The whole variable domain, filled in from reference TRBV18 and TRBJ2-3, reads NAGVMQNPRHLVRRRGQEARLRCSPMKGHSHVYWYRQLPEEGLKFMVYLQKENIIDESGMPKERFSAEFPKEGPSILRIQQVVRGDSAAYFCASSLGGSTDTQYFGPGTRLTVL.

V and J are TRBV30 and TRBJ1-5; tentative D call: TRBD1 (6 bases). V lost 3 bases to trimming and J lost 3 bases, with 15 bases between them. The length of the CDR3 is 15 residues. Germline V gene data show CDR1 as GTSNPN and CDR2 as SVGIG (reference sequence). Here the CDR3 reads CAWRPRGFDNQPQHF. The DNA for the CDR3 is TGTGCCTGGAGACCCAGGGGTTTCGACAATCAGCCCCAGCATTTT.

The V gene is TRBV2, the J gene TRBJ2-7, with D possibly TRBD2 on 6 matching bases. CDR1 SNHLY and CDR2 FYNNEI come from the germline V gene. CDR3 length equals 13 residues. V was trimmed by 5 bases and J by 6 bases, leaving 14 bases between them. CDR3 loop: CASSPTRLGEQYF. The CDR3 DNA reads TGTGCCAGCAGTCCTACTAGACTAGGCGAGCAGTACTTC.

The chain combines TRBV5-8 with TRBJ1-3; weak D call: TRBD1 (5 bases). V was cut by 0 bases and J by 1 base, with 11 bases left in between. Germline-derived CDR1 and CDR2 are SGHTS and YDEGEE. This CDR3 spans 16 amino acids. CDR3 sequence reads: CASSLDHGTSGNTIYF. The CDR3 DNA is TGTGCCAGCAGCTTGGACCACGGGACTTCTGGAAACACCATATATTTT.

CDR3 coding DNA: TGTGCCAGCAGCACGACTATTTACAATGAGCAGTTCTTC. Residues: CASSTTIYNEQFF. The chain is built from TRBV2 and TRBJ2-1; maybe TRBD2 (5 bases). Germline CDR1 SNHLY, CDR2 FYNNEI. Trimming cost V 6 bases and J 4 bases, with 10 bases left between them. This CDR3 region has 13 residues.

This clone has only one observation. The chain carries TRBV5-4 and TRBJ2-3, with TRBD2 identical over 7 bases. This CDR3 comprises 14 residues. J was trimmed by 2 bases and V by 2 bases; bases with no gene match: 2. Germline lookup yields CDR1 SGHNT and CDR2 YYREEE (reference sequence). CDR3 protein: CASSFGGFTDTQYF. CDR3 in DNA: TGTGCCAGCAGCTTCGGGGGGTTCACAGATACGCAGTATTTT.

CDR3 protein: CASSLVHEQYF. In DNA, the CDR3 is TGTGCCAGCAGCTTAGTTCACGAGCAGTACTTC. This chain joins TRBV7-2 and TRBJ2-7; D remains ambiguous. Germline V CDR1 and CDR2: SGHTA, FQGNSA. Deletions cut 1 base from V and 5 bases from J, with 3 bases between. The CDR3 totals 11 residues.

This chain uses TRBV29-1 with TRBJ1-1, with TRBD1 matching 7 bases. Per germline, CDR1 SQVTM and CDR2 ANQGSEA. Trimming cost V 7 bases and J 4 bases; bases outside gene matches: 3. The CDR3 has 11 residues. Written as DNA, the CDR3 is TGCAGCGCACACAGGGGCACTGAAGCTTTCTTT. Protein: CSAHRGTEAFF.

This chain connects TRBV7-9 to TRBJ2-2, with a tentative D call TRBD2 (6 bases). CDR1 and CDR2 from the germline V gene are SEHNR and FQNEAQ (reference sequence). The V gene lost 7 bases and the J gene lost 4 bases, with 19 bases spanning the gap. The CDR3 loop spans 16 amino acids. This CDR3 is CASNLPRGGVTGELFF. CDR3 nucleotides: TGTGCCAGCAATCTACCAAGGGGCGGGGTCACCGGGGAGCTGTTTTTT.